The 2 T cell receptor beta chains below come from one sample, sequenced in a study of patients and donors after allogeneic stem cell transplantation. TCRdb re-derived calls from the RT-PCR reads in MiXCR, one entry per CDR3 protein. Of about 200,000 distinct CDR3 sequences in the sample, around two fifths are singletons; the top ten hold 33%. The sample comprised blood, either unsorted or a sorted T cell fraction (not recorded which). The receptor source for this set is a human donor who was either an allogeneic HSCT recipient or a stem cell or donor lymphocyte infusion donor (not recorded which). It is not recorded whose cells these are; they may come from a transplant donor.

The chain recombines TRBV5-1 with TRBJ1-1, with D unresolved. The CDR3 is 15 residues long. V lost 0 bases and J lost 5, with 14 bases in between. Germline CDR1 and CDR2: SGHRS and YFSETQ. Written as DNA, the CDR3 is TGCGCCAGCAGCTTGGATCCCCCCCCGGGAACTGAAGCTTTCTTT. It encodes CASSLDPPPGTEAFF.

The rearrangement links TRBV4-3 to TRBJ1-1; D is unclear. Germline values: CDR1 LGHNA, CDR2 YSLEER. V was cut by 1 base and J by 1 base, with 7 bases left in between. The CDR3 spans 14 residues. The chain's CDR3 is CASSQVVENTEAFF. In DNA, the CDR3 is TGCGCCAGCAGCCAAGTAGTCGAGAACACTGAAGCTTTCTTT.